A single sample gave rise to the 22 T cell receptor beta chains below, sequenced in a study of blood T cell repertoires in COVID-19. Clones were sequenced by immunoSEQ multiplex PCR, and TCRdb holds only the in-frame ones, with some missing. The sample lists about 270,000 clones, 86% occurring once. Source material: peripheral blood. The receptors were gathered from a woman in her seventies with COVID-19, enrolled during active disease.

This CDR3 is CASSRRPGHLNTEAFF. The CDR3, as DNA: TGTGCCAGCAGCCGCCGACCGGGACATCTAAACACTGAAGCTTTCTTT. V gene TRBV3-1 (or the pseudogene TRBV3-2) combines with J gene TRBJ1-1, with D perhaps matching TRBD1 (6 bases). Trimming took 4 bases from V and 2 from J, leaving 17 bases between them. Per germline, CDR1 LGHDT and CDR2 YNNKEL (reference sequence). The CDR3 loop spans 16 amino acids.

This clone was seen a single time. This chain joins TRBV14 and TRBJ1-2; D remains ambiguous. Trimming removed 4 bases from V and 6 bases from J, with 12 bases in between. The germline CDR1 and CDR2 sequences are SGHDN and FVKESK. The CDR3 loop spans 13 amino acids. The CDR3 here is CASSLGRGHGYTF. CDR3 in DNA: TGTGCCAGCAGCCTCGGGAGAGGGCATGGCTACACCTTC.

The genes are TRBV2 and TRBJ2-1; D is undetermined. With 5 bases removed from V and 0 bases from J, the gap between germline ends came to 11 bases. This CDR3 region has 15 residues. The germline V gene encodes CDR1 SNHLY and CDR2 FYNNEI. CDR3 region: CASSYSLSSYNEQFF. The CDR3 DNA follows: TGTGCCAGCAGTTACAGTCTCAGCTCCTACAATGAGCAGTTCTTC.

The rearrangement uses TRBV18 and TRBJ1-2, with 7 nucleotides matching TRBD1. V shed 5 bases, J shed 2 bases, and the junction held 5 bases outside the gene matches. The CDR3 runs 14 residues. CDR1 and CDR2 from the germline V gene are KGHSH and LQKENI. The CDR3 protein is CASSSSGQNYGYTF. As DNA, the CDR3 is TGTGCCAGCTCAAGCTCGGGACAGAACTATGGCTACACCTTC.

The chain uses TRBV3-1 (or the pseudogene TRBV3-2) and TRBJ2-2; 8 nucleotides align to TRBD2. The length of the CDR3 is 15 residues. The junction had 4 bases not matched to a gene; V was cut back by 1 base and J by 6 bases. Germline CDR1 LGHDT, CDR2 YNNKEL (reference sequence). DNA of the CDR3: TGTGCCAGCAGCCAAGGGACTAGCATTCCCGGGGAGCTGTTTTTT. This sequence encodes CASSQGTSIPGELFF.

The chain recombines TRBV2 with TRBJ2-7; TRBD2 matches at 7 bases. V shed 5 bases and J 5 bases; nucleotides not matched to a gene: 12. The CDR3 totals 15 residues. CDR1 is SNHLY and CDR2 is FYNNEI in the germline V gene. The CDR3 here is CASSPPNGGWNEQYF. CDR3 in DNA: TGTGCCAGCAGTCCGCCGAACGGGGGGTGGAACGAGCAGTACTTC.

This chain connects TRBV24-1 to TRBJ2-2, with D uncertain. Germline V CDR1 and CDR2: KGHDR, SFDVKD. Trimming pared 6 bases from V and 3 bases from J, leaving 10 bases between. The CDR3 runs to 14 residues. CDR3 protein: CATSSNRDTGELFF. For the CDR3, the DNA is TGTGCCACCAGTTCGAACCGGGACACCGGGGAGCTGTTTTTT.

J is TRBJ2-7 and V is TRBV9; 7 nucleotides line up with TRBD2. CDR3 size: 15 residues. Germline-derived CDR1 and CDR2 are SGDLS and YYNGEE. J lost 0 bases, V lost 0 bases, and 3 bases had no gene match. As DNA, the CDR3 is TGTGCCAGCAGCGTAGCGGGGGGAAGCTCCTACGAGCAGTACTTC. It codes for CASSVAGGSSYEQYF.

The rearrangement uses TRBV7-6 and TRBJ2-5; D may be TRBD1 (6 bases). The CDR3 totals 15 residues. Trimming removed 1 base from V and 5 bases from J, with 14 bases in between. The germline gives CDR1 SGHVS, CDR2 FNYEAQ. The CDR3: CASSLVWGLLETQYF. CDR3 in DNA: TGTGCCAGCAGCTTAGTATGGGGGCTCTTGGAGACCCAGTACTTC.

CDR3 amino acids: CASSIGDYSYEQYF. CDR3 coding DNA: TGTGCCAGTAGTATCGGGGACTACTCCTACGAGCAGTACTTC. The V call is TRBV19, the J call TRBJ2-7, with 7 bases aligning to TRBD2. The germline gives CDR1 LNHDA, CDR2 SQIVND (reference sequence). The CDR3 has 14 residues. The V and J ends lost 3 bases and 0 bases, in that order; junction bases with no gene match: 2. The full variable domain, completed using reference TRBV19 and TRBJ2-7, is DGGITQSPKYLFRKEGQNVTLSCEQNLNHDAMYWYRQDPGQGLRLIYYSQIVNDFQKGDIAEGYSVSREKKESFPLTVTSAQKNPTAFYLCASSIGDYSYEQYFGPGTRLTVT.

This clone was detected a few times. The chain joins TRBV11-2 to TRBJ1-1; possible D gene TRBD1, 6 bases. Trimming removed 0 bases from V and 1 base from J, with 9 bases in between. Germline loops: CDR1 SGHAT, CDR2 FQNNGV. The CDR3 consists of 15 residues. The chain's CDR3 is CASSLEQGKNTEAFF. In DNA, the CDR3 is TGTGCCAGCAGCTTAGAACAGGGTAAGAACACTGAAGCTTTCTTT.

This chain links TRBV28 with TRBJ1-1, with 9 bases that match TRBD1. The ends lost 4 bases at V and 5 bases at J; junction bases unmatched: 5. Germline CDR1 and CDR2: MDHEN and SYDVKM. The CDR3 is 14 amino acids. CDR3 amino acids: CASSSRQGGTEAFF. Written as DNA, the CDR3 is TGTGCCAGCAGTTCACGACAGGGGGGGACTGAAGCTTTCTTT. The whole variable domain, filled in from reference TRBV28 and TRBJ1-1, reads DVKVTQSSRYLVKRTGEKVFLECVQDMDHENMFWYRQDPGLGLRLIYFSYDVKMKEKGDIPEGYSVSREKKERFSLILESASTNQTSMYLCASSSRQGGTEAFFGQGTRLTVV.

The genes are TRBV7-2 and TRBJ1-2; TRBD1 matches 8 bases. There are 14 residues in the CDR3. J lost 0 bases, V lost 4 bases, and 1 base had no gene match. Germline CDR1 SGHTA, CDR2 FQGNSA. CDR3 sequence reads: CASSWDRPNYGYTF. The CDR3 DNA sequence: TGTGCCAGCAGCTGGGACAGGCCTAACTATGGCTACACCTTC.

The chain employs TRBV12-3 or TRBV12-4 and TRBJ2-5, with D uncertain. CDR3 length: 11 amino acids. V was cut by 7 bases and J by 4 bases, with 7 bases left in between. The CDR3 nucleotides read TGTGCCAGCACTGAGCGAGAGACCCAGTACTTC. It is translated as CASTERETQYF.

The V and J genes are TRBV25-1 and TRBJ2-5; 8 bases map to TRBD1. Looked up from germline, CDR1 is MGHDK and CDR2 is SYGVNS. The CDR3 sequence is 15 residues long. V shed 4 bases, J shed 3 bases, and the junction held 7 bases outside the gene matches. The CDR3 DNA reads as TGTGCCAGCAGTGGGGGGACGGACAGGGAAGAGACCCAGTACTTC. Amino acids: CASSGGTDREETQYF.

This chain links TRBV4-2 with TRBJ1-1; tentatively, D is TRBD1 (5 bases). The CDR3 sequence is 15 residues long. Germline CDR1 and CDR2: LGHNA and YNFKEQ. V shed 0 bases and J shed 5 bases, with 13 bases lying between them. This CDR3 reads CASSQEGGVMTEAFF. In DNA, the CDR3 is TGTGCCAGCAGCCAAGAGGGGGGGGTTATGACTGAAGCTTTCTTT.

V is TRBV5-1 and J is TRBJ1-6; D might be TRBD1 (5 bases). Trimming took off 0 bases at V and 9 bases at J, with 13 bases between the two ends. Germline V gene data show CDR1 as SGHRS and CDR2 as YFSETQ. This CDR3 has 15 residues. The CDR3 coding sequence is TGCGCCAGCAGCTTGGCCAGGGTCGGGGGTTCACCCCTCCACTTT. Translated, it gives CASSLARVGGSPLHF. Combining the CDR3 with reference TRBV5-1 and TRBJ1-6 gives the whole variable domain KAGVTQTPRYLIKTRGQQVTLSCSPISGHRSVSWYQQTPGQGLQFLFEYFSETQRNKGNFPGRFSGRQFSNSRSEMNVSTLELGDSALYLCASSLARVGGSPLHFGNGTRLTVT.

The V and J genes are TRBV11-1 and TRBJ2-2, with 8 bases matching TRBD2. This CDR3 spans 15 amino acids. Germline V gives CDR1 SGHAT, CDR2 FQDESV (reference sequence). The V segment lost 3 bases and the J segment 5 bases; nucleotides outside the gene matches: 5. The CDR3 sequence is CASSLAGGGTGELFF. In nucleotides, the CDR3 is TGTGCCAGCAGCTTGGCGGGGGGTGGAACCGGGGAGCTGTTTTTT.

V and J are TRBV2 and TRBJ1-4; the match to TRBD1 covers 7 bases. V lost 7 bases, J lost 4 bases, and 6 bases stayed unmatched. CDR1 SNHLY and CDR2 FYNNEI come from the germline V gene. CDR3 length: 14 amino acids. The CDR3 DNA reads as TGTGCCAGCAAAGCGACAGGGATTAATGAAAAACTGTTTTTT. The encoded protein is CASKATGINEKLFF. The full variable domain, with the rest looked up from reference TRBV2 and TRBJ1-4, is EPEVTQTPSHQVTQMGQEVILRCVPISNHLYFYWYRQILGQKVEFLVSFYNNEISEKSEIFDDQFSVERPDGSNFTLKIRSTKLEDSAMYFCASKATGINEKLFFGSGTQLSVL.

The rearrangement uses TRBV12-3 or TRBV12-4 and TRBJ1-4; no firm D call. V lost 6 bases and J 4 bases, leaving 6 bases between the germline ends. The CDR3 extends over 12 amino acids. This chain's CDR3 is CASRRGNEKLFF. In DNA, the CDR3 is TGTGCCAGCAGGCGCGGTAATGAAAAACTGTTTTTT.

This clone occurred once. The chain carries TRBV18 and TRBJ1-2; D unresolved. This CDR3 has 15 amino acids. V lost 4 bases and J lost 0, with 12 bases in between. Germline V gene data show CDR1 as KGHSH and CDR2 as LQKENI. The CDR3 here is CASSQTETTNYGYTF. DNA for the CDR3: TGTGCCAGCTCACAAACGGAGACTACTAACTATGGCTACACCTTC. The full variable domain, with the rest looked up from reference TRBV18 and TRBJ1-2, is NAGVMQNPRHLVRRRGQEARLRCSPMKGHSHVYWYRQLPEEGLKFMVYLQKENIIDESGMPKERFSAEFPKEGPSILRIQQVVRGDSAAYFCASSQTETTNYGYTFGSGTRLTVV.

This sequence joins TRBV5-4 and TRBJ2-5; 9 bases are a match to TRBD1. CDR3 length equals 14 residues. The V gene's germline CDR1 is SGHNT and CDR2 YYREEE (reference sequence). Trimming took 6 bases from V and 5 from J; bases not matched to a gene: 8. The CDR3 DNA sequence: TGTGCCAGCATGCCGGGACAGGGTGTCGAGACCCAGTACTTC. Its protein product is CASMPGQGVETQYF.